This record covers a single TCR beta chain. Measured with immunoSEQ multiplex PCR; TCRdb has only the in-frame clones, and not every one. Among around 230,000 clones listed, 81% were seen once. The length of the CDR3 is 18 residues. Trimming removed 5 bases from V and 4 bases from J; junction bases left unmatched: 13. Germline-derived CDR1 and CDR2 are SGHAT and FQNNGV. This sample stems from a study of blood T cell repertoires in COVID-19. The material sequenced was peripheral blood. The TCR was taken from a woman at least 80 years old with acute or convalescent COVID-19. This sequence joins TRBV11-2 and TRBJ1-4; TRBD1 agrees at 10 bases. This chain's CDR3 is CASSADRGGRAYNEKLFF. CDR3 coding DNA: TGTGCCAGCAGCGCGGACAGGGGGGGAAGAGCTTATAATGAAAAACTGTTTTTT.